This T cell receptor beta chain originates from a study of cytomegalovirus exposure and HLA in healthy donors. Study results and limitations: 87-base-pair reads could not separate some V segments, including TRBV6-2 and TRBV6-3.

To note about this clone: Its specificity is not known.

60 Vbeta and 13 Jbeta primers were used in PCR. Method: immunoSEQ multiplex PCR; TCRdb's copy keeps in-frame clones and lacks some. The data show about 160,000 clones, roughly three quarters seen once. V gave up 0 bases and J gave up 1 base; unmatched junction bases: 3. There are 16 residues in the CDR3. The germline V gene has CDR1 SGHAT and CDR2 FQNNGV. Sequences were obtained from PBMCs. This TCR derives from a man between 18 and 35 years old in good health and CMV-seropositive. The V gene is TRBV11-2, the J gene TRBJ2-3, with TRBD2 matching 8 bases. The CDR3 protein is CASSLEGREGTDTQYF. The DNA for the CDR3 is TGTGCCAGCAGCTTAGAGGGGCGGGAGGGCACAGATACGCAGTATTTT.